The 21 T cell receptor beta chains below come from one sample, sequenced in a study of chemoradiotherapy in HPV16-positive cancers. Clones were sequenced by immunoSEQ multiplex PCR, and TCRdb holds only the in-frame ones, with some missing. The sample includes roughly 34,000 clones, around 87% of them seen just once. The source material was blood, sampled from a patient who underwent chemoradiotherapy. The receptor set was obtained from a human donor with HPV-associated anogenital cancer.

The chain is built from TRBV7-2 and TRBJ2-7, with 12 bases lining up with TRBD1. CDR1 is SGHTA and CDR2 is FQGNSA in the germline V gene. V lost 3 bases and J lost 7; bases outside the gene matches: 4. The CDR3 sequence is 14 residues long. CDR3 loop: CASSLGQGAGEQYF. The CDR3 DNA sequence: TGTGCCAGCAGCTTGGGACAGGGGGCGGGAGAGCAGTACTTC.

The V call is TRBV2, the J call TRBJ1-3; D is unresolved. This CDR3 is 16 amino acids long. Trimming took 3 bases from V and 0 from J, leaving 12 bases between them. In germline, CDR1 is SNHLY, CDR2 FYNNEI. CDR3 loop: CASSERADYSGNTIYF. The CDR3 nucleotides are TGTGCCAGCAGTGAGCGGGCAGACTACTCTGGAAACACCATATATTTT.

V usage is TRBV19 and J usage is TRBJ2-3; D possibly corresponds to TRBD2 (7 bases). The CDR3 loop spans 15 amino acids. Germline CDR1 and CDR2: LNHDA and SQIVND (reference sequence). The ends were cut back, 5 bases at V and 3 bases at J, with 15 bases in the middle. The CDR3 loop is CASSAGAGRTDTQYF. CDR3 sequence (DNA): TGTGCCAGTAGTGCGGGGGCAGGGAGGACAGATACGCAGTATTTT.

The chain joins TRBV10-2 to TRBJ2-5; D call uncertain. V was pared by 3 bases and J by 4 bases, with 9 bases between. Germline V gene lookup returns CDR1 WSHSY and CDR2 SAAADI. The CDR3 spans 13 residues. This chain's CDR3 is CASSETVGETQYF. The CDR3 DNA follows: TGCGCCAGCAGTGAAACGGTGGGAGAGACCCAGTACTTC.

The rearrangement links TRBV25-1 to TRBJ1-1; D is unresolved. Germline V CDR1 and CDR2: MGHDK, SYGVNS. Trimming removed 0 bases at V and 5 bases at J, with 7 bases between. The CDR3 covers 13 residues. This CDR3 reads CASSEYGNTEAFF. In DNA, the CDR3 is TGTGCCAGCAGTGAATATGGGAATACTGAAGCTTTCTTT.

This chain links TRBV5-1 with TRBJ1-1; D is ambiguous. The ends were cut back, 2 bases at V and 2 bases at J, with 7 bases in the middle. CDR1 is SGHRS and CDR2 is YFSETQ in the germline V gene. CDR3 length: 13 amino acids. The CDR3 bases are TGCGCCAGCAGCTTAAGAGGTAACACTGAAGCTTTCTTT. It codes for CASSLRGNTEAFF. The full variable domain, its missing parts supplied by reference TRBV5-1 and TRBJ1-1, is KAGVTQTPRYLIKTRGQQVTLSCSPISGHRSVSWYQQTPGQGLQFLFEYFSETQRNKGNFPGRFSGRQFSNSRSEMNVSTLELGDSALYLCASSLRGNTEAFFGQGTRLTVV.

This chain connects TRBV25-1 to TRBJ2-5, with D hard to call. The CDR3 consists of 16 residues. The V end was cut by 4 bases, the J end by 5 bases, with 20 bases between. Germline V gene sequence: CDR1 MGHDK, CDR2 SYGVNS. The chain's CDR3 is CASSVTRPLTGETQYF. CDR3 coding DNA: TGTGCCAGCAGTGTAACGCGGCCACTAACTGGGGAGACCCAGTACTTC. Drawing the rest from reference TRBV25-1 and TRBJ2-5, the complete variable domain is EADIYQTPRYLVIGTGKKITLECSQTMGHDKMYWYQQDPGMELHLIHYSYGVNSTEKGDLSSESTVSRIRTEHFPLTLESARPSHTSQYLCASSVTRPLTGETQYFGPGTRLLVL.

CDR3 protein: CASRFDPIISSYEQYF. DNA of the CDR3: TGCGCCAGCAGATTTGACCCCATCATTTCCTCCTACGAGCAGTACTTC. This sequence joins TRBV5-1 and TRBJ2-5; D remains ambiguous. The DNA end favors TRBJ2-7, so the J call may be wrong. Looked up from germline, CDR1 is SGHRS and CDR2 is YFSETQ. The CDR3 extends over 16 amino acids.

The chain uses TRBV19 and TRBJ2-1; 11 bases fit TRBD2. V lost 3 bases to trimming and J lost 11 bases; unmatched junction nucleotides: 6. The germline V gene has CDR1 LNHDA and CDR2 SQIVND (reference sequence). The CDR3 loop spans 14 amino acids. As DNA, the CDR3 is TGTGCCAGTAGTATGAGGCTAGCGGGGGGACAGCAGTTCTTC. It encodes CASSMRLAGGQQFF. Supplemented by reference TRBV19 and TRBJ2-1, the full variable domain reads DGGITQSPKYLFRKEGQNVTLSCEQNLNHDAMYWYRQDPGQGLRLIYYSQIVNDFQKGDIAEGYSVSREKKESFPLTVTSAQKNPTAFYLCASSMRLAGGQQFFGPGTRLTVL.

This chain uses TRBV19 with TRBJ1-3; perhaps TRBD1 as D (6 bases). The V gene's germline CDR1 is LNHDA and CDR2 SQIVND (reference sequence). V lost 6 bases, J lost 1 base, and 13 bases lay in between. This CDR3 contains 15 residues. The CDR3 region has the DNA TGTGCCAGTAGCTTTCAGGGGATTTCTGGAAACACCATATATTTT. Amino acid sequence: CASSFQGISGNTIYF.

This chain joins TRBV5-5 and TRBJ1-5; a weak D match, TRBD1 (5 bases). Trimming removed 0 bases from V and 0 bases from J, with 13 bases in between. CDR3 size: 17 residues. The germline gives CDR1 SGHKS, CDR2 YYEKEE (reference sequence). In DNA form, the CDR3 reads TGTGCCAGCAGCTTGGTAGGAGGGGAGTATAGCAATCAGCCCCAGCATTTT. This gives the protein CASSLVGGEYSNQPQHF. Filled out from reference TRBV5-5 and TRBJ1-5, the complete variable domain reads DAGVTQSPTHLIKTRGQQVTLRCSPISGHKSVSWYQQVLGQGPQFIFQYYEKEERGRGNFPDRFSARQFPNYSSELNVNALLLGDSALYLCASSLVGGEYSNQPQHFGDGTRLSIL.

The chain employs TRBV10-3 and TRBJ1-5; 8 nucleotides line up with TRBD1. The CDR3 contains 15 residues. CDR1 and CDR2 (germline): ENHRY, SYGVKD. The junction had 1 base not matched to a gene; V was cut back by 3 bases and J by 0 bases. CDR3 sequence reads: CAISEGQGSNQPQHF. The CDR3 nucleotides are TGTGCCATCAGTGAAGGACAGGGTAGCAATCAGCCCCAGCATTTT.

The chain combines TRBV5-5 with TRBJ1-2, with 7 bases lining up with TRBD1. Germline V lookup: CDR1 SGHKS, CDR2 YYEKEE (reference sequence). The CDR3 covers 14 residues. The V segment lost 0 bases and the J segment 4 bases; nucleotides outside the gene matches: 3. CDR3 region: CASSLEAGGYGYTF. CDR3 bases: TGTGCCAGCAGCTTGGAAGCAGGGGGCTATGGCTACACCTTC.

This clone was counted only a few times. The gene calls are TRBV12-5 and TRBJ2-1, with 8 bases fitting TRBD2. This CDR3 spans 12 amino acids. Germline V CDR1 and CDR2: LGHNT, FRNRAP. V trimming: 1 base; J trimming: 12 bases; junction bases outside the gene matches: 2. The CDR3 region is CASGLDRGGQFF. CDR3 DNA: TGTGCTAGTGGTTTGGATCGGGGGGGGCAGTTCTTC.

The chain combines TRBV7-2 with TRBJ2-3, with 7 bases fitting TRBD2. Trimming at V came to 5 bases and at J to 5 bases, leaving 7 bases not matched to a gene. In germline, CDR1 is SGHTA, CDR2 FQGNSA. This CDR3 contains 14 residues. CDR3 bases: TGTGCCAGCAGCGCGGGGTCGGGAGGAGATACGCAGTATTTT. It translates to CASSAGSGGDTQYF.

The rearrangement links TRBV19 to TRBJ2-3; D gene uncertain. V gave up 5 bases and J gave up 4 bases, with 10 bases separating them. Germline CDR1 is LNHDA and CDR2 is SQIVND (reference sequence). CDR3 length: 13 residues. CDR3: CASSVISADTQYF. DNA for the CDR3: TGTGCCAGTAGTGTCATTTCAGCAGATACGCAGTATTTT.

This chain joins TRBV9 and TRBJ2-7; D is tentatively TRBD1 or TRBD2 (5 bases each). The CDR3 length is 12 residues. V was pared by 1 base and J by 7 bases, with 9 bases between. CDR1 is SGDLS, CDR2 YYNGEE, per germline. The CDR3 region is CASSVRWGEQYF. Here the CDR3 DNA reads TGTGCCAGCAGCGTAAGATGGGGGGAGCAGTACTTC.

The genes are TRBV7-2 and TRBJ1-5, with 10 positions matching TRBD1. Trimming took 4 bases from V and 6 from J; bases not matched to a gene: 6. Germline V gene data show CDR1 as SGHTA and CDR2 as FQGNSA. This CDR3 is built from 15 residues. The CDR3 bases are TGTGCCAGCAGCTCGGGACAGGGGATAGGTCAGCCCCAGCATTTT. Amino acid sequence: CASSSGQGIGQPQHF.

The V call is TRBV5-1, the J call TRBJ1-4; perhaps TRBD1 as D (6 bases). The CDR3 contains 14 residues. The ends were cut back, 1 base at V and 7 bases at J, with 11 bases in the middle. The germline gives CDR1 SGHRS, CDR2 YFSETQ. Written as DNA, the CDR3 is TGCGCCAGCAGCTTGAACAGGGCGTCTGAAAAACTGTTTTTT. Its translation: CASSLNRASEKLFF. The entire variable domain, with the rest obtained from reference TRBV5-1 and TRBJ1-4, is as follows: KAGVTQTPRYLIKTRGQQVTLSCSPISGHRSVSWYQQTPGQGLQFLFEYFSETQRNKGNFPGRFSGRQFSNSRSEMNVSTLELGDSALYLCASSLNRASEKLFFGSGTQLSVL.

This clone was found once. CDR3 nucleotides: TGTGCCAGCAGTGAAGAGGCGGGACCCTATGGCTACACCTTC. Its protein is CASSEEAGPYGYTF. The chain employs TRBV6-4 and TRBJ1-2, with TRBD1 as a possible D gene (5 bases). Trimming took off 3 bases at V and 4 bases at J, with 12 bases between the two ends. The CDR3 extends over 14 amino acids. Germline V gives CDR1 MRHNA, CDR2 SNTAGT.

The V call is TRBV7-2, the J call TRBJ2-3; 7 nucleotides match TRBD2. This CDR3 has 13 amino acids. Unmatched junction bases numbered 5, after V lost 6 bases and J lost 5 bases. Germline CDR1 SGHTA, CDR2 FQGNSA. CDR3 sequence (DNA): TGTGCCAGCAGGCCCGCGGGGGTAGATACGCAGTATTTT. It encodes CASRPAGVDTQYF. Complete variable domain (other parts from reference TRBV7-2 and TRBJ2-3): GAGVSQSPSNKVTEKGKDVELRCDPISGHTALYWYRQSLGQGLEFLIYFQGNSAPDKSGLPSDRFSAERTGGSVSTLTIQRTQQEDSAVYLCASRPAGVDTQYFGPGTRLTVL.